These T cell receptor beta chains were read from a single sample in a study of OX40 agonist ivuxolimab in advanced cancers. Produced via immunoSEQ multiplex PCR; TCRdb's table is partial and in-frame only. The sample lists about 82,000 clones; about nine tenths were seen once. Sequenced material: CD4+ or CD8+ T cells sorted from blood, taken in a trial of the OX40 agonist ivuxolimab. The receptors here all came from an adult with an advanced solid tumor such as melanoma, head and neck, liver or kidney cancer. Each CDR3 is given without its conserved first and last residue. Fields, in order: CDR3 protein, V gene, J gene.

ASSLRRSSGPISYEQY,TRBV28,TRBJ2-7
ASSLFGESTDGYT,TRBV6-5,TRBJ1-2
ASSRTELSNQPQH,TRBV6-1,TRBJ1-5
ASSRKREDTQY,TRBV4-2,TRBJ2-3
ASSPQLVEAF,TRBV2,TRBJ1-1
ASSPGLPYEQY,TRBV7-3,TRBJ2-7
ASSSDSLTQH,TRBV27,TRBJ1-5
ASTTGGGGGNTIY,TRBV5-1,TRBJ1-3
AWSDRRLPLGNTIY,TRBV30,TRBJ1-3
ASSPTGRSYEQY,TRBV9,.
ASSPGTGITDTQY,TRBV4-2,TRBJ2-3
ASSVGTSGSDTQY,TRBV9,TRBJ2-3
ATSRSPFSTSGRGETQY,TRBV15,TRBJ2-5
ASSLIAGQYEQY,TRBV27,TRBJ2-7
ASSQRRAQNTGELF,TRBV4-2,TRBJ2-2
ASSQPRLTKGTEAF,TRBV4-1,TRBJ1-1
ASSLRQGRGSYEQY,TRBV13,TRBJ2-7
ASSTPGQGTNTIY,TRBV6-5,TRBJ1-3
ASSLTRTLSTDTQY,TRBV5-4,TRBJ2-3
ASSLVGSPYEQY,TRBV7-8,TRBJ2-7